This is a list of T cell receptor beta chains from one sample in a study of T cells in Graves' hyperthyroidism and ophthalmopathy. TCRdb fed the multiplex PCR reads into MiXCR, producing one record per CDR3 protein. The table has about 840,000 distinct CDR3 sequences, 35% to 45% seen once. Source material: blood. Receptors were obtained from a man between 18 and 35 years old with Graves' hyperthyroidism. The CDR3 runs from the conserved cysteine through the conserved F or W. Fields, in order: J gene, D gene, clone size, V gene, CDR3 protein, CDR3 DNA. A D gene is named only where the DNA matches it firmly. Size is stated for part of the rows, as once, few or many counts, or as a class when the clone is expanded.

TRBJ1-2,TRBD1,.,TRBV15,CATSSLDRDSTGYTF,TGTGCCACCAGCAGCTTAGATCGGGACAGTACTGGCTACACCTTC
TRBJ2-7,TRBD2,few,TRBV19,CASSIDQASGVEQYF,TGTGCCAGTAGTATAGATCAAGCTAGCGGGGTCGAGCAGTACTTC
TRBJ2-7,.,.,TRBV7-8,CASSLDYTGYEQYF,TGTGCCAGCAGCTTAGACTATACAGGGTACGAGCAGTACTTC
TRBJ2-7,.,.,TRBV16,CASSSLERNEQYF,TGTGCCAGCAGCTCTCTCGAACGCAACGAGCAGTACTTC
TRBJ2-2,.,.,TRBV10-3,CAISEIRDNTRTGELFF,TGTGCCATCAGTGAGATTCGGGACAATACGCGTACCGGGGAGCTGTTTTTT
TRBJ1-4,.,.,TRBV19,CASSINTGVNEKLFF,TGTGCCAGTAGTATTAATACAGGCGTTAATGAAAAACTGTTTTTT
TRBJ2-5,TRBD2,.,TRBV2,CASSEGTSLQETQYF,TGTGCCAGCAGTGAGGGGACTAGCCTACAAGAGACCCAGTACTTC
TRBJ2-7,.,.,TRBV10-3,CASIEGTGKSSYEQYF,TGTGCCAGCATTGAAGGCACAGGGAAAAGCTCCTACGAGCAGTACTTC
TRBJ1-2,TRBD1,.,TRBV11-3,CASSSRTGWGQGTNYGYTF,TGTGCCAGCAGCTCTAGGACAGGGTGGGGACAGGGCACTAACTATGGCTACACCTTC
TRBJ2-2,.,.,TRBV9,CASSPDWVNTGELFF,TGTGCCAGCAGTCCTGACTGGGTGAACACCGGGGAGCTGTTTTTT
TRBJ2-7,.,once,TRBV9,CASSGTDGANEQYF,TGTGCCAGCAGCGGGACGGATGGGGCCAACGAGCAGTACTTC
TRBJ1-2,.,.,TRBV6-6,CASSWAGNHGYTF,TGTGCCAGCAGTTGGGCAGGGAATCATGGCTACACCTTC
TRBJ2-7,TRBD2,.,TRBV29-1,CSYSGRNYEQYF,TGCAGCTATAGCGGGAGAAACTACGAGCAGTACTTC
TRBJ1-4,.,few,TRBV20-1,CSARATSGINEKLFF,TGCAGTGCTCGGGCCACTTCCGGGATTAATGAAAAACTGTTTTTT
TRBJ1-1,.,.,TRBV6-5,CASSYSGTLNTEAFF,TGTGCCAGCAGTTACTCCGGGACACTAAACACTGAAGCTTTCTTT
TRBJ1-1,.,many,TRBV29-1,CSVGDGRAEAFF,TGCAGCGTTGGAGATGGGAGGGCAGAAGCTTTCTTT
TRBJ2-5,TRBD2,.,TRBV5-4,CASSRGGGLEETQYF,TGTGCCAGCAGCCGGGGGGGAGGACTAGAAGAGACCCAGTACTTC
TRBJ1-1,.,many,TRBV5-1,CASSLLTGNTEAFF,TGCGCCAGCAGCCTCCTCACAGGGAACACTGAAGCTTTCTTT
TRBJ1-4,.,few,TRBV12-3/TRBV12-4,CASSSKIEEKLFF,TGTGCCAGCAGCTCGAAAATTGAGGAAAAACTGTTTTTT
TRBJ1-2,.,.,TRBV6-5,CASSYSGEAYGYTF,TGTGCCAGCAGTTACTCTGGAGAAGCCTATGGCTACACCTTC
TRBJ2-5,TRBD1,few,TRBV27,CASSLGQGMETQYF,TGTGCCAGCAGTCTAGGACAGGGCATGGAGACCCAGTACTTC
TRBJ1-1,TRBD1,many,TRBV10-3,CAISRQGSNTEAFF,TGTGCCATCAGTAGACAGGGCTCAAACACTGAAGCTTTCTTT
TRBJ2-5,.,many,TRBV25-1,CASSEPNKIQETQYF,TGTGCCAGCAGTGAACCTAACAAGATCCAAGAGACCCAGTACTTC
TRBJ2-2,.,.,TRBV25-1,CASAASTGELFF,TGTGCTAGCGCTGCGAGCACCGGGGAGCTGTTTTTT
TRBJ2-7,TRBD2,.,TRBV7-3,CASSLGGLAGPPYEQYF,TGTGCCAGCAGCTTAGGGGGACTAGCGGGACCACCCTACGAGCAGTACTTC
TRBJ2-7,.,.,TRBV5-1,CASSSRDGELEQYF,TGCGCCAGCAGCTCCCGGGACGGAGAACTCGAGCAGTACTTC
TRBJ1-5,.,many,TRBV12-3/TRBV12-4,CASTQGPHQPQHF,TGTGCCAGCACGCAGGGGCCTCATCAGCCCCAGCATTTT
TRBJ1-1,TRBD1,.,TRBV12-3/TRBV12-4,CASSLRWTGTMNTEAFF,TGTGCCAGCAGTTTACGATGGACAGGGACCATGAACACTGAAGCTTTCTTT
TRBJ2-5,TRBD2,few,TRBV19,CASSALAAQETQYF,TGTGCCAGTAGTGCCCTAGCGGCTCAAGAGACCCAGTACTTC
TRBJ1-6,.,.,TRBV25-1,CASSASDTHNSPLHF,TGTGCCAGCAGTGCCTCAGACACACATAATTCACCCCTCCACTTT
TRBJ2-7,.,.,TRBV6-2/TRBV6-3,CASSYFPRDEQYF,TGTGCCAGCAGTTACTTCCCGAGGGACGAGCAGTACTTC
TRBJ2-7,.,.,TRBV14,CASSLRTVSYEQYF,TGTGCCAGCAGCCTCAGGACAGTTTCCTACGAGCAGTACTTC
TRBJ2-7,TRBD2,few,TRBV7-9,CASSLWPGLAGVEQYF,TGTGCCAGCAGCCTCTGGCCGGGACTAGCGGGAGTCGAGCAGTACTTC
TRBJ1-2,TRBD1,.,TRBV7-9,CASSPYGDSYGYTF,TGTGCCAGCAGCCCCTATGGGGACAGCTATGGCTACACCTTC
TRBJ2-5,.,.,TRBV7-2,CASSSQDSGTQYF,TGTGCCAGCAGCTCCCAGGATAGTGGGACCCAGTACTTC
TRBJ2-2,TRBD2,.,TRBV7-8,CASSWPGLELPGELFF,TGTGCCAGCAGCTGGCCGGGACTAGAGTTGCCCGGGGAGCTGTTTTTT
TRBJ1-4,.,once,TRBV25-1,CASSQTNVGLATNEKLFF,TGTGCCAGCAGTCAAACCAACGTCGGACTGGCAACTAATGAAAAACTGTTTTTT
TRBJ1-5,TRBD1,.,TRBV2,CAVQGANQPQHF,TGTGCCGTCCAGGGGGCAAATCAGCCCCAGCATTTT
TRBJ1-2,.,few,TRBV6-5,CASSYSWTGSRSASGYTF,TGTGCCAGCAGTTACTCGTGGACGGGCAGCCGTTCTGCGAGTGGCTACACCTTC
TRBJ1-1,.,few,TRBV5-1,CASSLGHPDTEAFF,TGCGCCAGCAGCCTGGGACATCCGGACACTGAAGCTTTCTTT
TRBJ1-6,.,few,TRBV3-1,CASSQDLF,TGTGCCAGCAGCCAAGATCTATTC
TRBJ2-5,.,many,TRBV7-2,CASSPRGWGKETQYF,TGTGCCAGCAGCCCAAGGGGTTGGGGGAAAGAGACCCAGTACTTC
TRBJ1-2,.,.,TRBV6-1,CASSPLGANYGYTF,TGTGCCAGCAGCCCCTTAGGGGCTAACTATGGCTACACCTTC
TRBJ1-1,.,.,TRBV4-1,CASSYRDAGVLGTEAFF,TGCGCCAGCAGCTACCGGGATGCAGGGGTATTGGGTACTGAAGCTTTCTTT
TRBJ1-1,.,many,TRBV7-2,CASSLVWTEAFF,TGTGCCAGCAGCTTAGTATGGACTGAAGCTTTCTTT
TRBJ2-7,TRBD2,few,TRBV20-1,CSARDGGFTYEQYF,TGCAGTGCTAGAGACGGGGGGTTCACCTACGAGCAGTACTTC
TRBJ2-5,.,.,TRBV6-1,CASSAALRLEETQYF,TGTGCCAGCAGTGCCGCTCTTAGGCTCGAAGAGACCCAGTACTTC
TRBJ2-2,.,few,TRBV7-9,CASSLAPRNGELFF,TGTGCCAGCAGCTTAGCCCCCAGGAACGGGGAGCTGTTTTTT
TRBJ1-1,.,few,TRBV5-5,CASRAGSAEAFF,TGTGCCAGCAGGGCCGGGTCGGCTGAAGCTTTCTTT
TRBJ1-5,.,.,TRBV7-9,CASSPQGTPQHF,TGTGCCAGCAGCCCCCAGGGGACGCCCCAGCATTTT
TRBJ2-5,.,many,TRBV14,CASSQALRGETQYF,TGTGCCAGCAGCCAAGCACTGCGGGGAGAGACCCAGTACTTC
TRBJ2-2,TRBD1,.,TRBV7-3,CASSLTGGTGGNTGELFF,TGTGCCAGCAGCTTAACGGGGGGGACAGGGGGAAACACCGGGGAGCTGTTTTTT